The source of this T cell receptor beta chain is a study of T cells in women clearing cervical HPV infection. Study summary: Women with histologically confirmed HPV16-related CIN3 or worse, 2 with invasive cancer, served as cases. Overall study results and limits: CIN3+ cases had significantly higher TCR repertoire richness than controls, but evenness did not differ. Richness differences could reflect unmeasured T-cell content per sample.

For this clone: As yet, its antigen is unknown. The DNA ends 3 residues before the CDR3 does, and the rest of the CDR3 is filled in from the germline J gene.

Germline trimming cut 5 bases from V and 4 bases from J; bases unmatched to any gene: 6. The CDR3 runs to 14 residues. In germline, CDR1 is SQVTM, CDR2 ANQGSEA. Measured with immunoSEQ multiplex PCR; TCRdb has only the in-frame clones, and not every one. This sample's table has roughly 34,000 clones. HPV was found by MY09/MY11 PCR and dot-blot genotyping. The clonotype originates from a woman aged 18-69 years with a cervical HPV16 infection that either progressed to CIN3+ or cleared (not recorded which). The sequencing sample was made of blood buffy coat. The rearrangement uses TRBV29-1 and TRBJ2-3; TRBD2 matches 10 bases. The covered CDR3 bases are TGCAGCGTTCAAGCGGGGGGGCCCTCAGATACG. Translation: CSVQAGGPSDT. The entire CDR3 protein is CSVQAGGPSDTQYF.